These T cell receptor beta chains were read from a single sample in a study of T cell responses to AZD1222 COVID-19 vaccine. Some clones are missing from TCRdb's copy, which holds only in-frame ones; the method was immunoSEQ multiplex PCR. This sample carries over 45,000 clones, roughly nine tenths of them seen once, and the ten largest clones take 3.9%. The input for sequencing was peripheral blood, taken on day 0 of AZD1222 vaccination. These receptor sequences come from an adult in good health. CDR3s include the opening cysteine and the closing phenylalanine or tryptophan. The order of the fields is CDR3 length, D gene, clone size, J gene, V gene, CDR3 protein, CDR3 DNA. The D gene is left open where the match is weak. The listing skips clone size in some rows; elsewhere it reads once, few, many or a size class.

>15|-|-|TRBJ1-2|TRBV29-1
CSVDYRAQVWEGYTF
TGCAGCGTTGATTATCGGGCCCAGGTATGGGAGGGCTACACCTTC
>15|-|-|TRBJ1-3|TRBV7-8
CASSLEEHSGNTIYF
TGTGCCAGCAGCTTAGAGGAGCACTCTGGAAACACCATATATTTT
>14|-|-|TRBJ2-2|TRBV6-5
CASSRFANTGELFF
TGTGCCAGCAGTAGGTTCGCGAACACCGGGGAGCTGTTTTTT
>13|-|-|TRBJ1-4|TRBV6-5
CASRAGGSEKLFF
TGTGCCTCCCGGGCGGGGGGTTCGGAAAAACTGTTTTTT
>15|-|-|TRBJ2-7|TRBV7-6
CASSLGGIGSYEQYF
TGTGCCAGCAGCTTAGGAGGGATAGGTTCCTACGAGCAGTACTTC
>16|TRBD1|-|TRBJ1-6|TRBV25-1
CASSDGAGGYNSPLHF
TGTGCCAGCAGTGATGGGGCAGGGGGCTATAATTCACCCCTCCACTTT
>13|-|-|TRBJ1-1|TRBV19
CASTSEGPGKVFF
TGTGCCAGTACTTCCGAGGGGCCCGGGAAGGTTTTCTTT
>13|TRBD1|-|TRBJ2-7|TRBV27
CASSSDREYEQYF
TGTGCCAGCAGTTCGGACAGGGAGTACGAGCAGTACTTC
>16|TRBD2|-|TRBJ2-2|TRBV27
CASSFLAGEWAGELFF
TGTGCCAGCAGTTTCTTAGCGGGGGAATGGGCCGGGGAGCTGTTTTTT
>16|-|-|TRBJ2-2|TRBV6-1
CASSEVGGRGAGELFF
TGTGCCAGCAGTGAAGTTGGAGGGCGGGGCGCCGGGGAGCTGTTTTTT
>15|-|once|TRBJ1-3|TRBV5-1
CASSLDRVSGNTIYF
TGCGCCAGCAGCTTGGACAGGGTCTCTGGAAACACCATATATTTT
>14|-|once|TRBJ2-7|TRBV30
CAWSDETGRAEQYF
TGTGCCTGGAGTGATGAGACGGGTCGGGCCGAGCAGTACTTC
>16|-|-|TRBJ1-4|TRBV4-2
CASSLSLRVANEKLFF
TGTGCCAGCAGTCTGAGCCTGCGGGTGGCTAATGAAAAACTGTTTTTT
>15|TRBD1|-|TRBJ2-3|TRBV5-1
CASSLGDRYTDTQYF
TGCGCCAGCAGCTTAGGGGACAGATACACAGATACGCAGTATTTT
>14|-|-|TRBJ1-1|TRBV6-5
CASSPAVGAVEAFF
TGTGCCAGCAGTCCTGCTGTAGGGGCGGTTGAAGCTTTCTTT
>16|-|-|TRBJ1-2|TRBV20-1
CSASLGQQTTNYGYTF
TGCAGTGCTAGTCTCGGACAGCAAACGACTAACTATGGCTACACCTTC
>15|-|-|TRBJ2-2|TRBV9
CASSVAGVDTGELFF
TGTGCCAGCAGCGTAGCAGGGGTGGACACCGGGGAGCTGTTTTTT
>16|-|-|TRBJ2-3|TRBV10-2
CASSSSEGGTTDTQYF
TGCGCCAGCAGTTCCTCTGAAGGGGGGACCACAGATACGCAGTATTTT